This T cell receptor (beta chain) was sequenced during a study of T cell responses to AZD1222 COVID-19 vaccine. Study results and caveats: Donors were largely white British and mainly female; clonal diversity was possibly underestimated. The study found vaccine-associated CD4 TCRs spanning spike, dominant at 160-218 and 743-854. It was only a handful of AZD1222 recipients who were seropositive at baseline. Increased Spike-specific TCR breadth and depth were observed after two AZD1222 doses.

Libraries were prepared by immunoSEQ multiplex PCR; TCRdb keeps only in-frame clonotypes and omits some of them. Among 100,000 or so clones listed, 88% were seen once. A note on this clone: What it recognizes is unknown.

The clonotype comes from an adult in good health. The sample here was peripheral blood, taken on day 0 of AZD1222 vaccination.

In nucleotides, the CDR3 is TGTGCCATCAGTGTGGCAGGGTACGAGCAGTACTTC. Amino acid sequence: CAISVAGYEQYF. The V gene is TRBV10-3, the J gene TRBJ2-7, with D perhaps matching TRBD1 (5 bases). The CDR3 runs 12 residues. The ends were cut back, 4 bases at V and 4 bases at J, with 8 bases in the middle. The germline V gene encodes CDR1 ENHRY and CDR2 SYGVKD.